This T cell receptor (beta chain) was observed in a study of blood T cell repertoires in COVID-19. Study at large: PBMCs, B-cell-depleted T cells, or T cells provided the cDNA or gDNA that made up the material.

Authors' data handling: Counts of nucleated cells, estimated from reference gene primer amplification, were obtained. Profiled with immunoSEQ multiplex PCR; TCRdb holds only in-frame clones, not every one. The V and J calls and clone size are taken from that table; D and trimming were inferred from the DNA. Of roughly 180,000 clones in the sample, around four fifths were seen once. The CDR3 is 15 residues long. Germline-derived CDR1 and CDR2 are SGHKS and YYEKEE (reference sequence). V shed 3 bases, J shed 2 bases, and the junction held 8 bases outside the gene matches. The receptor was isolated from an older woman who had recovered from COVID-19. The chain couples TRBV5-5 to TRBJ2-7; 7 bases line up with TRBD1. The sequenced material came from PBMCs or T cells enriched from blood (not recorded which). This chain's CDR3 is CASSSAGTVTYEQYF. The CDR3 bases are TGTGCCAGCAGCTCAGCCGGGACAGTGACCTACGAGCAGTACTTC.